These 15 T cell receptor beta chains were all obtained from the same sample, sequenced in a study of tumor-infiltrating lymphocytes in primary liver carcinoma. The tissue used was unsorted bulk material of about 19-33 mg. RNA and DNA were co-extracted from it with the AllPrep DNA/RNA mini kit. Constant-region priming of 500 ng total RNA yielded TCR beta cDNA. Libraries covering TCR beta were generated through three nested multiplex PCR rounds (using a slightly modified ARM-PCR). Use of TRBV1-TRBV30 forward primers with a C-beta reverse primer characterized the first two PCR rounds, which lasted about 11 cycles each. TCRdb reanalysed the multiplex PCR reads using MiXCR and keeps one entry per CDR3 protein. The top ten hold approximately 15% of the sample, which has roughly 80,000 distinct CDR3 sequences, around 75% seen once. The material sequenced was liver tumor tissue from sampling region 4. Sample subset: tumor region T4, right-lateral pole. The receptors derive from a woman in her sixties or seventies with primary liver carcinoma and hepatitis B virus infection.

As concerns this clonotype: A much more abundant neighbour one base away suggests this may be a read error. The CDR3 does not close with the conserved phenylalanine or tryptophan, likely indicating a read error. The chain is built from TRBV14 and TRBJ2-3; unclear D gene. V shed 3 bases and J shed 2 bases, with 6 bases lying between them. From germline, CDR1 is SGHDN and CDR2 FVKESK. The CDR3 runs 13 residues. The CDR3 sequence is CASSQQVTDTQYS. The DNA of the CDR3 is TGTGCCAGCAGCCAGCAGGTCACAGATACGCAGTATTCT.

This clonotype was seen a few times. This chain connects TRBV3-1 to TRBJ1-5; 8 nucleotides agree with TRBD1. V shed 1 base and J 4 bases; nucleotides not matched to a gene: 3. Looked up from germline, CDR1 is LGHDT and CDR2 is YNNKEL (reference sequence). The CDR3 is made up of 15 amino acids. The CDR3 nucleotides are TGTGCCAGCAGCCAAGCGGGACAGGAGAATCAGCCCCAGCATTTT. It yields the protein CASSQAGQENQPQHF.

Written as DNA, the CDR3 is TGTGTCACCAGCTTAGCGACGGTTCTCGATGGCTACACCTTC. Translated: CVTSLATVLDGYTF. The gene calls are TRBV11-3 and TRBJ1-2; no clear D. Per germline, CDR1 SGHNT and CDR2 YENEEA. The CDR3 covers 14 residues. The variable domain in full, with the rest retrieved from reference TRBV11-3 and TRBJ1-2, is EAGVVQSPRYKIIEKKQPVAFWCNPISGHNTLYWYLQNLGQGPELLIRYENEEAVDDSQLPKDRFSAERLKGVDSTLKIQPAELGDSAVYLCVTSLATVLDGYTFGSGTRLTVV.

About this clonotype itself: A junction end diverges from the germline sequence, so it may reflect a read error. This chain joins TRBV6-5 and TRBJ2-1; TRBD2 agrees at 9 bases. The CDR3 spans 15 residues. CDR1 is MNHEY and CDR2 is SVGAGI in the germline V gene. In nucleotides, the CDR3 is TGTGCCAGCAGTTACAGCGGGAGGCTCGGCAATGAGCACTTATTC. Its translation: CASSYSGRLGNEHLF.

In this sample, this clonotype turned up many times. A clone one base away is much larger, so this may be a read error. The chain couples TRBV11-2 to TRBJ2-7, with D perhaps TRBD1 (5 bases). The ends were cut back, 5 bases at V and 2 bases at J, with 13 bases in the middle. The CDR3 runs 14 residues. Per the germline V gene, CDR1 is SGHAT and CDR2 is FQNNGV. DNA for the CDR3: TGTGCCAGCAGCCAGATAGGGGCCACCTACGAGCAGTACTTC. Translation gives CASSQIGATYEQYF.

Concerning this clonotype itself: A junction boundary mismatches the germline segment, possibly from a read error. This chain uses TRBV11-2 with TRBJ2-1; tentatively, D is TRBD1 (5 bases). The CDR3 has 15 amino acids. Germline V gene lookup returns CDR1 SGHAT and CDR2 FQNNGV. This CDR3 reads CSSSLGANGYNEQFF. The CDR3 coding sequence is TGTTCCAGCAGCTTAGGGGCTAACGGTTACAATGAGCAGTTCTTC.

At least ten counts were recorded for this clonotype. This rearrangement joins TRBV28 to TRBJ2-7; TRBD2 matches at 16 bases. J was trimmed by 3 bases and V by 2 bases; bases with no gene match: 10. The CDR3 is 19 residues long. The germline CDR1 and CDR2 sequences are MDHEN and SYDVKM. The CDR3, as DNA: TGTGCCAGCAGTTTAGGGACTAGCGGGAGGGCCACGATGGTCTACGAGCAGTACTTC. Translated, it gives CASSLGTSGRATMVYEQYF.

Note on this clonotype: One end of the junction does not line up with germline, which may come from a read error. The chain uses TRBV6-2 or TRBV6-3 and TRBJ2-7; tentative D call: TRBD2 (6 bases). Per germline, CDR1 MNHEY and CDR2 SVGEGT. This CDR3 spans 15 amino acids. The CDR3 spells CASSQEGLSSYDQYF. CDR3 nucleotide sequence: TGTGCCAGCAGTCAGGAGGGGTTATCCTCCTACGATCAGTACTTC.

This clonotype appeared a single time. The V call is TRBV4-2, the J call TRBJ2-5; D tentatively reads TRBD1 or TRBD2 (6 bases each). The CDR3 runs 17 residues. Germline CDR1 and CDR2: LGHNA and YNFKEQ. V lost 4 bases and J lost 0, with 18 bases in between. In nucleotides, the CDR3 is TGTGCCAGCAGCCGGTCGTGGGGGCGGGAATACCAAGAGACCCAGTACTTC. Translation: CASSRSWGREYQETQYF.

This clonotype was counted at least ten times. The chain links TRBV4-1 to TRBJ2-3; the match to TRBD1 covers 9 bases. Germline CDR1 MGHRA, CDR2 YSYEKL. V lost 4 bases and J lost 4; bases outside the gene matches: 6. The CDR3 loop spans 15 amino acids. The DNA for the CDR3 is TGCGCCAGCAGCCGACAGGGGGGAGGGGCAGATACGCAGTATTTT. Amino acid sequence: CASSRQGGGADTQYF.

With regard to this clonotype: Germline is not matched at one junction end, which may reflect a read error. CDR3 DNA sequence: TGCGTCAGCAGCCCCCGGCACGGGGAAGCCTACGAGCAGTACTTC. Amino acids: CVSSPRHGEAYEQYF. J is TRBJ2-7 and V is TRBV11-3; D is perhaps TRBD2 (5 bases). The germline V gene encodes CDR1 SGHNT and CDR2 YENEEA. The CDR3 consists of 15 residues. The entire variable domain, with the rest obtained from reference TRBV11-3 and TRBJ2-7, is as follows: EAGVVQSPRYKIIEKKQPVAFWCNPISGHNTLYWYLQNLGQGPELLIRYENEEAVDDSQLPKDRFSAERLKGVDSTLKIQPAELGDSAVYLCVSSPRHGEAYEQYFGPGTRLTVT.

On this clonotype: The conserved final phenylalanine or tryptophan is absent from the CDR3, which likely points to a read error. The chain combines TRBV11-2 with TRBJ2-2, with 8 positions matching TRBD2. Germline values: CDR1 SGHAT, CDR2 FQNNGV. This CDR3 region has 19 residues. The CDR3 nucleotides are TGTGTCAGCAGCCCCGACCTCGGGACTAGGGGGATGGGGACCGGGGAGCTGTTTTTG. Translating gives CVSSPDLGTRGMGTGELFL.

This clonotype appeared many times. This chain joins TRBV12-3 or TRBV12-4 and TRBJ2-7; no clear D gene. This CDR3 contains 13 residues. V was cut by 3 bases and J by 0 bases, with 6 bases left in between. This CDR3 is CASSFPNSYEQYF. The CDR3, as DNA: TGTGCCAGCAGTTTTCCCAACTCCTACGAGCAGTACTTC.

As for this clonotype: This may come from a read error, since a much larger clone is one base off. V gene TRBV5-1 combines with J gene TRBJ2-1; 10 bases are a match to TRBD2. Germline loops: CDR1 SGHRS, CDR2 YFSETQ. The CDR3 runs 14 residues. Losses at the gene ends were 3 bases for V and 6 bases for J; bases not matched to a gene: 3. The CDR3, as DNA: TGCGCCAGCAGCTCAGCGGGGGGGGTCAATGAGCAGTTCTTC. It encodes CASSSAGGVNEQFF.

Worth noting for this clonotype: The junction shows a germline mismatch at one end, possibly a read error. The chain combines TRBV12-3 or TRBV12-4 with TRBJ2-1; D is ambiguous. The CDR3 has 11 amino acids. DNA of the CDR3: TGTGCCAGCAGTTCCGGCAGAGAACAGATCTTC. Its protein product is CASSSGREQIF.